The 7 T cell receptor beta chains in this list originate from one sample, sequenced in a study of blood T cell repertoires in COVID-19. Sequenced by immunoSEQ multiplex PCR; TCRdb stores in-frame clones only, minus some. Of fewer than 200,000 clones in the sample, roughly 86% were seen once. Sequenced input: peripheral blood. The source of these receptors is a woman aged 45-65 years with acute or convalescent COVID-19.

J is TRBJ2-6 and V is TRBV18, with D possibly matching TRBD1 (5 bases). V gave up 3 bases and J gave up 1 base, with 13 bases separating them. Germline V gene data show CDR1 as KGHSH and CDR2 as LQKENI. The CDR3 sequence is 17 residues long. This chain's CDR3 is CASSPTVRTSGANVLTF. The CDR3 DNA is TGTGCCAGCTCACCGACAGTCCGCACGTCTGGGGCCAACGTCCTGACTTTC.

This chain joins TRBV7-9 and TRBJ2-5; the match to TRBD1 covers 8 bases. The CDR3 is 15 residues long. Germline values: CDR1 SEHNR, CDR2 FQNEAQ (reference sequence). Trimming at V came to 5 bases and at J to 5 bases, leaving 10 bases not matched to a gene. CDR3 residues: CASSLGTGRWETQYF. The CDR3 nucleotides are TGTGCCAGCAGCCTTGGGACAGGACGGTGGGAGACCCAGTACTTC.

This clone was detected only once. This rearrangement joins TRBV28 to TRBJ2-7, with a possible D match to TRBD1 (5 bases). The CDR3 covers 12 residues. CDR1 is MDHEN, CDR2 SYDVKM, per germline. The V end was cut by 5 bases, the J end by 2 bases, with 7 bases between. The CDR3 DNA follows: TGTGCCAGCAGTAGACAGACCTACGAGCAGTACTTC. This sequence encodes CASSRQTYEQYF. The full variable domain, rest sourced from reference TRBV28 and TRBJ2-7, is DVKVTQSSRYLVKRTGEKVFLECVQDMDHENMFWYRQDPGLGLRLIYFSYDVKMKEKGDIPEGYSVSREKKERFSLILESASTNQTSMYLCASSRQTYEQYFGPGTRLTVT.

The V and J genes are TRBV7-8 and TRBJ1-1, with 8 bases lining up with TRBD1. With 6 bases clipped from V and 1 base from J, the junction kept 4 bases outside the gene matches. Germline V gene lookup returns CDR1 SGHVS and CDR2 FQNEAQ. CDR3 length: 14 amino acids. The CDR3 loop reads CASRPGTGNTEAFF. CDR3 sequence (DNA): TGTGCCAGCAGACCCGGGACAGGGAACACTGAAGCTTTCTTT.

The rearrangement uses TRBV10-3 and TRBJ1-2; no clear D. The CDR3 extends over 14 amino acids. Per germline, CDR1 ENHRY and CDR2 SYGVKD. Trimming removed 4 bases from V and 5 bases from J, with 14 bases in between. The CDR3 region has the DNA TGTGCCATCAGTGTTGCCAGTCCCCAGTATGGCTACACCTTC. Residues: CAISVASPQYGYTF.

This chain joins TRBV18 and TRBJ2-4; TRBD1 agrees at 8 bases. The CDR3 sequence is 13 residues long. Germline V gives CDR1 KGHSH, CDR2 LQKENI. The trim removed 6 bases at V and 4 bases at J, leaving 2 bases unmatched. CDR3 residues: CASSRQGKNIQYF. CDR3 coding DNA: TGTGCCAGCTCCCGACAGGGGAAAAACATTCAGTACTTC.

V and J are TRBV10-3 and TRBJ1-5; D remains unclear. This CDR3 has 14 amino acids. CDR1 is ENHRY and CDR2 is SYGVKD in the germline V gene. V was trimmed by 3 bases and J by 0 bases, leaving 6 bases between them. CDR3: CAISDSSSNQPQHF. CDR3 DNA: TGTGCCATCAGTGACTCTAGTAGCAATCAGCCCCAGCATTTT.